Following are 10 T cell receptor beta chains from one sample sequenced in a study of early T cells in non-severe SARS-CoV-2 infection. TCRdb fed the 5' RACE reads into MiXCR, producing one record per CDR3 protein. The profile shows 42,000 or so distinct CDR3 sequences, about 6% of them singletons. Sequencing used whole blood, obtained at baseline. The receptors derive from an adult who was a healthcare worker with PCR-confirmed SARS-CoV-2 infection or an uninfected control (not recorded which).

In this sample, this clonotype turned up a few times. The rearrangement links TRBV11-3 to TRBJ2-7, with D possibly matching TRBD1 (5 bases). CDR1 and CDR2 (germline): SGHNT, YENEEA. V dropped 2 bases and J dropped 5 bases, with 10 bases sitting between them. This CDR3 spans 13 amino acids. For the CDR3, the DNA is TGTGCCAGCAGCTTAACGGACACCCACGAGCAGTACTTC. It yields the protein CASSLTDTHEQYF.

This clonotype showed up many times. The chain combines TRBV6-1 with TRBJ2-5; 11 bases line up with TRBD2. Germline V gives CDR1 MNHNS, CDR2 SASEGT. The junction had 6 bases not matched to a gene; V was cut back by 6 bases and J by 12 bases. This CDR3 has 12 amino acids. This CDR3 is CASRSSGGPEYF. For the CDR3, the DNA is TGTGCCAGCAGGTCTAGCGGGGGGCCCGAGTACTTC.

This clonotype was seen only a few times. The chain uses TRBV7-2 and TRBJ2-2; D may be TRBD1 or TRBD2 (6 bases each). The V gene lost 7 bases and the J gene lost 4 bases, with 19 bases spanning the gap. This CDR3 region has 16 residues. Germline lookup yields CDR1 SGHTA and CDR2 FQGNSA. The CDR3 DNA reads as TGTGCCAGCAACTGGCTGGGGGGCCGAGGCACCGGGGAGCTGTTTTTT. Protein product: CASNWLGGRGTGELFF.

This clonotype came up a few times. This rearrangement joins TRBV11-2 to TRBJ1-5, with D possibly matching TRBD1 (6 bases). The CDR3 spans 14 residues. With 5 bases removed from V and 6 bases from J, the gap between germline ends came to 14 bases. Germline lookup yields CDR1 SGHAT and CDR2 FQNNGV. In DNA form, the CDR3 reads TGTGCCAGCAGCCAAAACAGGGACGCTCAGCCCCAGCATTTT. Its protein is CASSQNRDAQPQHF.

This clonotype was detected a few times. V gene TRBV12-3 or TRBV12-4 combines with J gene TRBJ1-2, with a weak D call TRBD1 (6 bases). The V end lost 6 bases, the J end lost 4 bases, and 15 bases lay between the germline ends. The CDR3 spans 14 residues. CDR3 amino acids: CASSPEQGVYGYTF. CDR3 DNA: TGTGCCAGCAGCCCCGAACAGGGAGTCTATGGCTACACCTTC.

The CDR3 reads CASSRTSGGHKNIQYF. DNA for the CDR3: TGTGCCAGCAGCCGCACTAGCGGGGGCCACAAAAACATTCAGTACTTC. This chain links TRBV3-1 with TRBJ2-4; 11 bases agree with TRBD2. The V and J ends lost 4 bases and 3 bases, in that order; junction bases with no gene match: 5. Germline-derived CDR1 and CDR2 are LGHDT and YNNKEL (reference sequence). The CDR3 sequence is 16 residues long.

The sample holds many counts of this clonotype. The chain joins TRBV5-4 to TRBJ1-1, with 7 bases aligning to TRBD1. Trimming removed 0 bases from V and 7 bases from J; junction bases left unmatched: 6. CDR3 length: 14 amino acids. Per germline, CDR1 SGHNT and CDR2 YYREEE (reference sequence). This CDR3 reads CASSLGTGGLEAFF. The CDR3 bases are TGTGCCAGCAGCTTGGGGACAGGAGGACTTGAAGCTTTCTTT.

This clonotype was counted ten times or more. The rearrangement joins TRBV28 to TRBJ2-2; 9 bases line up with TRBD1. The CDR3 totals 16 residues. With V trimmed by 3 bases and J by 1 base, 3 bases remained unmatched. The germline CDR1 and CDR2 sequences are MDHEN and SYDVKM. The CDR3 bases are TGTGCCAGCAGTTTCGAGGGACAGGGGAACACCGGGGAGCTGTTTTTT. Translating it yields CASSFEGQGNTGELFF.

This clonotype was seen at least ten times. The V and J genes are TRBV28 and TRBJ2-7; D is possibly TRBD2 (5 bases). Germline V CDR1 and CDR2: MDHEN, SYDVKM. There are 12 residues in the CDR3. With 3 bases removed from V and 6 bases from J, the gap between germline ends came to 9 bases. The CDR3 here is CASSFRRAEQYF. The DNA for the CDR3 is TGTGCCAGCAGTTTTCGGCGGGCCGAGCAGTACTTC. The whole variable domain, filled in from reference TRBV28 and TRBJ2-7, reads DVKVTQSSRYLVKRTGEKVFLECVQDMDHENMFWYRQDPGLGLRLIYFSYDVKMKEKGDIPEGYSVSREKKERFSLILESASTNQTSMYLCASSFRRAEQYFGPGTRLTVT.

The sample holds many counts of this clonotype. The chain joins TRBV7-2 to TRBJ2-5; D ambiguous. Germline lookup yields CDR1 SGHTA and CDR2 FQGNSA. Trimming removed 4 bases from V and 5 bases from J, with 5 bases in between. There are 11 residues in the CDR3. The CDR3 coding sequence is TGTGCCAGCAGCTCTTTCGAGACCCAGTACTTC. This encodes CASSSFETQYF.